This T cell receptor (beta chain) was documented in a study of OX40 agonist ivuxolimab in advanced cancers. The data were produced by immunoSEQ multiplex PCR, yet TCRdb's version contains in-frame clones alone and is incomplete. The sample lists about 53,000 clones, nearly 90% seen once, with around 1.5% in the top ten. At cycle 4 day 1, cycle 7 day 1, and baseline, blood was sampled. V gave up 4 bases and J gave up 6 bases, with 8 bases separating them. Germline V gene lookup returns CDR1 SGHTA and CDR2 FQGNSA. The CDR3 is made up of 12 amino acids. V gene TRBV7-2 combines with J gene TRBJ2-3; D gene ambiguous. This specimen was CD4+ or CD8+ T cells sorted from blood, taken in a trial of the OX40 agonist ivuxolimab. This TCR was sampled from an adult with an advanced solid tumor such as melanoma, head and neck, liver or kidney cancer. CDR3 protein: CASSSEWDTQYF. The CDR3 DNA follows: TGTGCCAGCAGCTCGGAGTGGGATACGCAGTATTTT.